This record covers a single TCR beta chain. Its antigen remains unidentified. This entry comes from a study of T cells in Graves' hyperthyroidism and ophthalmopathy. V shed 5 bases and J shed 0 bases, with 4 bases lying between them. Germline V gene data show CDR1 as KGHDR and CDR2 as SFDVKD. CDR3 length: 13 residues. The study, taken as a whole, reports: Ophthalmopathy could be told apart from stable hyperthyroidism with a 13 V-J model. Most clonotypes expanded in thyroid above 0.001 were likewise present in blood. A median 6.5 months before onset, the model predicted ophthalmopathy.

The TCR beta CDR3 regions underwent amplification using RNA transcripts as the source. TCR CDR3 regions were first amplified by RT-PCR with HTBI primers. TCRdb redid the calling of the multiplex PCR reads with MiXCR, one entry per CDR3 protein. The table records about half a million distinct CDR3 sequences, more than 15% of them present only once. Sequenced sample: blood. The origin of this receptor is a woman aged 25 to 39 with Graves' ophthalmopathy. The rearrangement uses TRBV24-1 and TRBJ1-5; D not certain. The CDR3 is CATSAYSNQPQHF. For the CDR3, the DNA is TGTGCCACCAGTGCATATAGCAATCAGCCCCAGCATTTT.